The T cell receptor beta chain described here comes from a study of siplizumab effects on memory and regulatory T cells. The V gene lost 5 bases and the J gene lost 6 bases, with 11 bases spanning the gap. From germline, CDR1 is MDHEN and CDR2 SYDVKM. The CDR3 contains 12 residues. Libraries were prepared by immunoSEQ multiplex PCR; TCRdb keeps only in-frame clonotypes and omits some of them. There are roughly 100,000 clones in the sample; roughly 90% occur only once, and 1% to 1.3% lies in the top ten. Specimen: CD4+ T cells sorted from blood. This clonotype was obtained from a human donor in good health. The J gene is TRBJ2-7, the V gene TRBV28; D gene ambiguous. The CDR3 sequence: CASSAPQFEQYF. The CDR3, as DNA: TGTGCCAGCAGTGCCCCCCAATTCGAGCAGTACTTC.